Listed here are 23 T cell receptor beta chains from one sample, sequenced in a study of response to subunit inactivated influenza vaccine. TCRdb reanalysed the RT-PCR reads using MiXCR and keeps one entry per CDR3 protein. The data hold hundreds of thousands of distinct CDR3 sequences, with 7.6% observed a single time. The sample was PBMCs from blood, taken less than 25 months after vaccination. The source of these receptors is a man between 50 and 75 years old who received an inactivated influenza vaccine.

This rearrangement joins TRBV28 to TRBJ1-1; weak D call: TRBD1 (6 bases). Germline CDR1 reads MDHEN; CDR2 reads SYDVKM. The CDR3 loop spans 12 amino acids. Between the trimmed V and J ends, which lost 6 bases and 10 bases, there was a span of 15 bases. The CDR3 DNA follows: TGTGCCAGCAGGGTGCAACAGGGTCTAGCTTTCTTT. Protein sequence: CASRVQQGLAFF.

This clonotype was detected only a few times. V is TRBV19 and J is TRBJ1-6; tentatively, D is TRBD1 (6 bases). CDR1 is LNHDA, CDR2 SQIVND, per germline (reference sequence). V lost 10 bases and J lost 10, with 17 bases in between. CDR3 length equals 13 residues. CDR3 nucleotide sequence: TGTGCCACCTCAACAGGGAGAAACTCACCCCTCCACTTT. This gives the protein CATSTGRNSPLHF.

The chain is built from TRBV5-1 and TRBJ1-1; D may be TRBD1 (5 bases). Germline CDR1 is SGHRS and CDR2 is YFSETQ. The CDR3 is made up of 16 amino acids. Deletions cut 0 bases from V and 6 bases from J, with 18 bases between. CDR3 sequence (DNA): TGCGCCAGCAGCTTGGCCGCAGGGTCGAGTACCGCTGAAGCTTTCTTT. It specifies CASSLAAGSSTAEAFF.

In its sample, this clonotype was seen a few times. The chain carries TRBV7-8 and TRBJ2-7; 7 bases match TRBD1. The CDR3 runs 14 residues. CDR1 and CDR2 from the germline V gene are SGHVS and FQNEAQ. The J segment lost 3 bases and the V segment lost 5 bases, leaving 7 bases of the junction unmatched. CDR3 in amino acids: CASSARQGHYEQYF. The CDR3 nucleotides read TGTGCCAGCAGCGCCCGACAGGGCCACTACGAGCAGTACTTC.

This clonotype was seen a handful of times. The rearrangement uses TRBV5-1 and TRBJ2-5; 10 positions match TRBD2. Germline CDR1 is SGHRS and CDR2 is YFSETQ. Trimming removed 2 bases from V and 5 bases from J; junction bases left unmatched: 9. This CDR3 has 16 amino acids. CDR3 sequence reads: CASSFALAGAWETQYF. CDR3 nucleotides: TGCGCCAGCAGCTTCGCCCTAGCGGGAGCTTGGGAGACCCAGTACTTC.

This clonotype was recorded many times. The chain has TRBV6-5 and TRBJ2-7, with D perhaps matching TRBD2 (6 bases). This CDR3 comprises 14 residues. Trimming shortened V by 2 bases and J by 1 base, and 9 bases separated the two germline ends. The germline CDR1 and CDR2 sequences are MNHEY and SVGAGI. CDR3 DNA sequence: TGTGCCAGCAGTTACAGGGGAGGTTCCTACGAGCAGTACTTC. It encodes CASSYRGGSYEQYF.

In its sample, this clonotype was seen many times. This sequence joins TRBV20-1 and TRBJ1-5; TRBD1 aligns across 7 bases. V was pared by 6 bases and J by 5 bases, with 7 bases of the junction left unmatched. The CDR3 has 13 amino acids. In germline, CDR1 is DFQATT, CDR2 SNEGSKA (reference sequence). The CDR3 sequence is CSAPGQRYQPQHF. CDR3 sequence (DNA): TGCAGTGCCCCGGGACAGCGATATCAGCCCCAGCATTTT.

This chain joins TRBV7-9 and TRBJ1-3, with D unclear. The V end was cut by 5 bases, the J end by 5 bases, with 10 bases between. Germline CDR1 reads SEHNR; CDR2 reads FQNEAQ (reference sequence). The CDR3 sequence is 13 residues long. The CDR3 bases are TGTGCCAGCAGCCCGTTACAGAGAAACACCATATATTTT. Amino acid sequence: CASSPLQRNTIYF.

This clonotype was seen a handful of times. J is TRBJ2-3 and V is TRBV29-1, with TRBD2 identical over 7 bases. Losses at the gene ends were 5 bases for V and 3 bases for J; bases not matched to a gene: 5. The CDR3 runs 13 residues. Germline CDR1 and CDR2: SQVTM and ANQGSEA. CDR3 DNA: TGCAGCGTTAGACTAGCTGGGACAGATACGCAGTATTTT. Its translation is CSVRLAGTDTQYF.

This clonotype was picked up many times. The rearrangement joins TRBV29-1 to TRBJ2-2; D is undetermined. This CDR3 is built from 13 residues. Germline V gene sequence: CDR1 SQVTM, CDR2 ANQGSEA. The ends were cut back, 6 bases at V and 6 bases at J, with 14 bases in the middle. This CDR3 reads CSVAPTFSGELFF. CDR3 DNA: TGCAGCGTCGCCCCAACTTTTTCCGGGGAGCTGTTTTTT.

V gene TRBV5-1 combines with J gene TRBJ2-3; D unclear. Germline V gene data show CDR1 as SGHRS and CDR2 as YFSETQ. Trimming stripped 5 bases from V and 7 bases from J, with 14 bases between. The CDR3 has 13 residues. CDR3 bases: TGCGCCAGCAGTCCAACCGGTATGAATACGCAGTATTTT. Translation gives CASSPTGMNTQYF.

In its sample, this clonotype was seen a few times. The gene calls are TRBV28 and TRBJ1-4; D is unresolved. The CDR3 consists of 14 residues. Between the trimmed V and J ends, which lost 4 bases and 5 bases, there was a span of 11 bases. The germline V gene encodes CDR1 MDHEN and CDR2 SYDVKM. The CDR3 sequence: CASSSVQTNEKLFF. CDR3 DNA: TGTGCCAGCAGTTCTGTGCAAACCAATGAAAAACTGTTTTTT.

This clonotype came up many times. This chain joins TRBV3-1 and TRBJ1-3; 8 bases align to TRBD1. CDR3 size: 15 residues. Germline CDR1 reads LGHDT; CDR2 reads YNNKEL (reference sequence). V shed 1 base and J 1 base; nucleotides not matched to a gene: 0. CDR3 sequence: CASSQGQGSGNTIYF. The CDR3 DNA sequence: TGTGCCAGCAGCCAAGGACAGGGGTCTGGAAACACCATATATTTT.

This clonotype was seen more than once but under ten times. The chain has TRBV5-6 and TRBJ1-6; D might be TRBD1 (5 bases). V was trimmed by 4 bases and J by 8 bases, leaving 16 bases between them. The germline V gene encodes CDR1 SGHDT and CDR2 YYEEEE. CDR3 length: 15 amino acids. The CDR3 spells CASSPRAGWDSPLHF. Written as DNA, the CDR3 is TGTGCCAGCAGCCCGAGGGCAGGGTGGGATTCACCCCTCCACTTT.

This clonotype has more than one count but fewer than ten. This chain connects TRBV7-2 to TRBJ2-7; no clear D gene. CDR1 SGHTA and CDR2 FQGNSA come from the germline V gene. There are 14 residues in the CDR3. Trimming cost V 1 base and J 2 bases, with 9 bases left between them. The CDR3 DNA follows: TGTGCCAGCAGCTTAGTAGCCGTAGCCTACGAGCAGTACTTC. The encoded protein is CASSLVAVAYEQYF.

This clonotype was observed a handful of times. The rearrangement uses TRBV6-2 or TRBV6-3 and TRBJ1-5; 8 nucleotides line up with TRBD1. This CDR3 is built from 15 residues. V was clipped by 6 bases and J by 4 bases; unmatched bases: 8. CDR1 is MNHEY and CDR2 is SVGEGT in the germline V gene. The DNA for the CDR3 is TGTGCCAGCAGACACGACAGGGGCCTTAATCAGCCCCAGCATTTT. This sequence encodes CASRHDRGLNQPQHF.

This clonotype has more than one count but fewer than ten. The chain couples TRBV10-3 to TRBJ2-7, with TRBD2 identical over 9 bases. CDR3 length: 15 amino acids. V gave up 6 bases and J gave up 6 bases; unmatched junction bases: 12. Germline lookup yields CDR1 ENHRY and CDR2 SYGVKD. The CDR3 DNA follows: TGTGCCATCAGCGAGGGGGTAGCGGGAGCTCTCGAGCAGTACTTC. It yields the protein CAISEGVAGALEQYF.

The chain is built from TRBV5-1 and TRBJ2-1, with D perhaps TRBD1 (6 bases). Trimming pared 0 bases from V and 4 bases from J, leaving 17 bases between. CDR1 SGHRS and CDR2 YFSETQ come from the germline V gene. The CDR3 runs to 17 residues. The CDR3 DNA reads as TGCGCCAGCAGCTTGGCTCCGCAGGGGAATGCTTACAATGAGCAGTTCTTC. This encodes CASSLAPQGNAYNEQFF.

The sample holds a few counts of this clonotype. The chain recombines TRBV13 with TRBJ1-5; possible D gene TRBD1, 5 bases. This CDR3 contains 13 residues. Germline values: CDR1 PRHDT, CDR2 FYEKMQ (reference sequence). Trimming removed 3 bases at V and 7 bases at J, with 10 bases between. CDR3 sequence reads: CASSFTGMQPQHF. For the CDR3, the DNA is TGTGCCAGCAGCTTCACAGGTATGCAGCCCCAGCATTTT.

A few counts support this clonotype. The chain recombines TRBV3-1 with TRBJ2-5; a possible D gene is TRBD1 (6 bases). V was shortened by 1 base and J by 4 bases, with 16 bases between the two germline ends. Germline V gene data show CDR1 as LGHDT and CDR2 as YNNKEL (reference sequence). The CDR3 has 16 amino acids. The CDR3 DNA reads as TGTGCCAGCAGCCAAGGTGGCAGGGGTGGAGGAGAGACCCAGTACTTC. This codes for CASSQGGRGGGETQYF.

This chain uses TRBV5-1 with TRBJ2-3, with D unclear. V was cut by 0 bases and J by 4 bases, with 12 bases left in between. CDR3 length: 15 amino acids. CDR1 is SGHRS, CDR2 YFSETQ, per germline. DNA of the CDR3: TGCGCCAGCAGCTTGGGACAACAAAGAGCAGATACGCAGTATTTT. Translating gives CASSLGQQRADTQYF.

V usage is TRBV5-5 and J usage is TRBJ2-5; 11 bases agree with TRBD1. Germline trimming cut 3 bases from V and 7 bases from J; bases unmatched to any gene: 14. This CDR3 contains 17 residues. Per germline, CDR1 SGHKS and CDR2 YYEKEE (reference sequence). The chain's CDR3 is CASSSNPGQGGSGTQYF. Written as DNA, the CDR3 is TGTGCCAGCAGCTCAAACCCGGGACAGGGGGGGTCTGGGACCCAGTACTTC.

This clonotype occurred a few times. The rearrangement uses TRBV7-9 and TRBJ2-2, with D uncertain. The CDR3 is made up of 12 amino acids. V was clipped by 3 bases and J by 7 bases, with 6 bases between them. Germline CDR1 SEHNR, CDR2 FQNEAQ (reference sequence). The CDR3 is CASSFGIGELFF. CDR3 DNA sequence: TGTGCCAGCAGCTTTGGGATCGGGGAGCTGTTTTTT.